The present T cell receptor beta chain was sequenced within a study of cytomegalovirus exposure and HLA in healthy donors. About the research overall: Earlier, some 200 million T cells were analyzed, and about 100 million unique TCR beta sequences were found among them. Study results and caveats: Associated with cytomegalovirus, according to the listing, were about 160 TCR beta chains. Accurate predictions that matched the HLA-A and HLA-B alleles of most subjects were reportedly made from TCR beta sequences.

Vbeta (60) and Jbeta (13) primers were used in the PCR. Assay: immunoSEQ multiplex PCR; the TCRdb copy retains only in-frame clones and omits some. The sample shows roughly 150,000 clones, roughly 80% of them seen only once. Trimming cost V 3 bases and J 3 bases; bases outside gene matches: 2. The CDR3 length is 14 residues. Germline CDR1 is LNHDA and CDR2 is SQIVND (reference sequence). All the people who gave samples were healthy bone marrow donors. Regarding this clone: The antigen remains unidentified.

The TCR originated in a male donor in good health and CMV-seronegative. The rearrangement joins TRBV19 to TRBJ1-5; 7 nucleotides match TRBD1. Sequencing was carried out using PBMCs. The CDR3 sequence is CASSIGQANQPQHF. The CDR3 DNA follows: TGTGCCAGTAGTATTGGACAGGCCAATCAGCCCCAGCATTTT.